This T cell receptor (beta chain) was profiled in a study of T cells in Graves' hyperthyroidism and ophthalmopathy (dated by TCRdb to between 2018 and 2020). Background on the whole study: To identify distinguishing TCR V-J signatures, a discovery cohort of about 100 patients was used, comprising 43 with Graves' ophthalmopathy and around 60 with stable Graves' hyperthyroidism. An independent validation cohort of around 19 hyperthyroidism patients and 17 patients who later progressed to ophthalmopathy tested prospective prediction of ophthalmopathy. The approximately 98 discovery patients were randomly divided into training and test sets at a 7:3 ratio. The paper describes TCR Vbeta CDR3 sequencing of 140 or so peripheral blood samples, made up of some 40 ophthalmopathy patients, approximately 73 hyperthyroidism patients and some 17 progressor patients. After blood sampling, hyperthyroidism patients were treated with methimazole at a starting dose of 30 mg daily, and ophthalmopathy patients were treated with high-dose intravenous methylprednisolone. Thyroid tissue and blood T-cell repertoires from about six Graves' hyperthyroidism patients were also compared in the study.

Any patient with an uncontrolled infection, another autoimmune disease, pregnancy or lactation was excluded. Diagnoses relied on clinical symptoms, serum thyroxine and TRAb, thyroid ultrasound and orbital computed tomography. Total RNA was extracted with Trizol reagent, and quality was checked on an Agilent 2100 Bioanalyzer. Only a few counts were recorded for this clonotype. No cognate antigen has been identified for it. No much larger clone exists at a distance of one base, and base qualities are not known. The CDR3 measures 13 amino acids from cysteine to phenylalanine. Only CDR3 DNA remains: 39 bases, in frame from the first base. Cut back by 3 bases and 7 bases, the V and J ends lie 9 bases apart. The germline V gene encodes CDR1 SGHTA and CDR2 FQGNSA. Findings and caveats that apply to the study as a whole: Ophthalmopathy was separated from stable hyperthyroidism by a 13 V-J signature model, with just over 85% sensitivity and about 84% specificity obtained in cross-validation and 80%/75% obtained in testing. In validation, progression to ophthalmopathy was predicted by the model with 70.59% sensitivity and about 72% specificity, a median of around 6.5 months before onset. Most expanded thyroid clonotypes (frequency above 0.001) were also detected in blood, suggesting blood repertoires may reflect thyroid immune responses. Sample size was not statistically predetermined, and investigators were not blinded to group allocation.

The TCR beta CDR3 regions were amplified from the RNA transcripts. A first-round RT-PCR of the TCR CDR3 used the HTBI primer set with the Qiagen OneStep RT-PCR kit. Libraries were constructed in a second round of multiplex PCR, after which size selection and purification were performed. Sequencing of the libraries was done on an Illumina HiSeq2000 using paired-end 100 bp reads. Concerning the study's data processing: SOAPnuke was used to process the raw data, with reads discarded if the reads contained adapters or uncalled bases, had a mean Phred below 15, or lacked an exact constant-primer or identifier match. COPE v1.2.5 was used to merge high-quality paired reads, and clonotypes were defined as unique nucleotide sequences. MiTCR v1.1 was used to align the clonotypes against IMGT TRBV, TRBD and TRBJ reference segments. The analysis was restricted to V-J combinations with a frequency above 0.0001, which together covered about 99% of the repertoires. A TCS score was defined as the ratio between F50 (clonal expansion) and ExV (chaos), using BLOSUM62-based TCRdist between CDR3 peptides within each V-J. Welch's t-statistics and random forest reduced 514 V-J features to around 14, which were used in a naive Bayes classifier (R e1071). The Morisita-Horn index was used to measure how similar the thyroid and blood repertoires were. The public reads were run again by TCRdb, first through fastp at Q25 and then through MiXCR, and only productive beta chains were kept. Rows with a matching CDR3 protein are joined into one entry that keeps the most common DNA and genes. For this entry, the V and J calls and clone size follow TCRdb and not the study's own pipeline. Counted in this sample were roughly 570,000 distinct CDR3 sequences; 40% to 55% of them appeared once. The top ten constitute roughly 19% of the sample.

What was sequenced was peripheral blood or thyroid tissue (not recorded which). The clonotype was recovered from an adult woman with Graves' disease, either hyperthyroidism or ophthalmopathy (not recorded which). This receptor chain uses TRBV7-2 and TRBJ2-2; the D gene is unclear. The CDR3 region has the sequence CASSFTYYGELFF. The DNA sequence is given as TGTGCCAGCAGCTTCACCTATTACGGGGAGCTGTTTTTT.